Listed here are 7 T cell receptor beta chains from one sample, sequenced in a study of OX40 agonist ivuxolimab in advanced cancers. Data came from immunoSEQ multiplex PCR; TCRdb stores just in-frame clones and leaves some out. The sample records roughly 66,000 clones, about 85% being singletons. The material was CD4+ or CD8+ T cells sorted from blood, obtained in a trial of the OX40 agonist ivuxolimab. Every receptor here comes from an adult with an advanced solid tumor such as melanoma, head and neck, liver or kidney cancer.

The gene calls are TRBV28 and TRBJ1-2; D is perhaps TRBD1 (6 bases). The germline V and J ends were trimmed by 6 bases and 4 bases, with 12 bases remaining between them. Germline CDR1 MDHEN, CDR2 SYDVKM. The CDR3 totals 13 residues. Written as DNA, the CDR3 is TGTGCCAGCAGCCGGGGACAAGGCTATGGCTACACCTTC. Encoded protein: CASSRGQGYGYTF.

This chain links TRBV6-6 with TRBJ2-3, with D tentatively TRBD1 (5 bases). From germline, CDR1 is MNHNY and CDR2 SVGAGI (reference sequence). Trimming took 6 bases from V and 0 from J, leaving 10 bases between them. The CDR3 sequence is 14 residues long. The CDR3 DNA is TGTGCCAGCAGATCAGGGCCCAGCACAGATACGCAGTATTTT. It is translated as CASRSGPSTDTQYF.

This chain uses TRBV9 with TRBJ1-4; no definite D call. Germline CDR1 and CDR2: SGDLS and YYNGEE. V lost 3 bases and J lost 3, with 12 bases in between. There are 15 residues in the CDR3. This CDR3 reads CASSEFGSPNEKLFF. The CDR3 DNA follows: TGTGCCAGCAGCGAATTCGGGAGCCCTAATGAAAAACTGTTTTTT.

The chain carries TRBV7-9 and TRBJ2-7; no reliable D call. Germline assignment: CDR1 SEHNR and CDR2 FQNEAQ (reference sequence). The CDR3 runs 12 residues. V lost 4 bases and J lost 7, with 11 bases in between. CDR3 DNA sequence: TGTGCCAGCAGCTCCCTTACTTGGGAGCAGTACTTC. It encodes CASSSLTWEQYF.

This chain uses TRBV28 with TRBJ1-1, with D perhaps TRBD1 (6 bases). The germline CDR1 and CDR2 sequences are MDHEN and SYDVKM. The CDR3 sequence is 15 residues long. V gave up 11 bases and J gave up 1 base, with 20 bases separating them. This CDR3 is CAGSPRGTKNTEAFF. The CDR3 coding sequence is TGTGCCGGTTCCCCCCGAGGGACAAAGAACACTGAAGCTTTCTTT.

The CDR3 DNA follows: TGTGCCAGCAGCCGTACAGGATTCTATGGCTACACCTTC. Protein product: CASSRTGFYGYTF. The J gene is TRBJ1-2, the V gene TRBV7-9; possible D gene TRBD1, 5 bases. This CDR3 comprises 13 residues. The germline V and J ends were trimmed by 5 bases and 4 bases, with 11 bases remaining between them. Per germline, CDR1 SEHNR and CDR2 FQNEAQ (reference sequence).

This chain links TRBV9 with TRBJ1-2; a possible D gene is TRBD1 (6 bases). The CDR3 totals 15 residues. Germline values: CDR1 SGDLS, CDR2 YYNGEE. V lost 4 bases and J lost 7, with 20 bases in between. Written as DNA, the CDR3 is TGTGCCAGCAGCCTAGGGGCAGGGGAGCGCCGTGGCTACACCTTC. The encoded protein is CASSLGAGERRGYTF.